A single sample gave rise to the 14 T cell receptor beta chains below, sequenced in a study of cytomegalovirus exposure and HLA in healthy donors. PCR was performed using 60 Vbeta and 13 Jbeta primers. Using immunoSEQ multiplex PCR, the repertoire was profiled, and TCRdb retains in-frame clones only, with some absent. Counted here are around 140,000 clones, just under 80% occurring once; the ten biggest clones make up 0.85% to 1.4%. The sample taken for sequencing was PBMCs. All receptors derive from a male donor in good health and CMV-seronegative.

The sample holds one count of this clone. This chain links TRBV15 with TRBJ2-5, with 14 bases matching TRBD2. The CDR3 is 15 amino acids. The germline V gene has CDR1 LNHNV and CDR2 YYDKDF (reference sequence). The trim removed 7 bases at V and 5 bases at J, leaving 6 bases unmatched. Written as DNA, the CDR3 is TGTGCCACCACCCGGACTAGCGGGGGGAGTGAGACCCAGTACTTC. This gives the protein CATTRTSGGSETQYF.

The chain links TRBV13 to TRBJ1-2; tentative D call: TRBD1 (5 bases). The CDR3 covers 15 residues. Germline CDR1 reads PRHDT; CDR2 reads FYEKMQ (reference sequence). V lost 4 bases, J lost 0 bases, and 12 bases lay in between. The CDR3 nucleotides are TGTGCCAGCAGCTACCGCAGGGTCCCTAACTATGGCTACACCTTC. Protein product: CASSYRRVPNYGYTF.

V is TRBV25-1 and J is TRBJ1-2; 7 bases are a match to TRBD1. Germline CDR1 is MGHDK and CDR2 is SYGVNS. Losses at the gene ends were 2 bases for V and 2 bases for J; bases not matched to a gene: 8. CDR3 length: 16 amino acids. CDR3 region: CASSEGGTAVNYGYTF. The CDR3 region has the DNA TGTGCCAGCAGTGAAGGTGGGACAGCAGTAAACTATGGCTACACCTTC.

This chain links TRBV5-1 with TRBJ2-3; maybe TRBD1 (5 bases). CDR3 length: 14 residues. Germline assignment: CDR1 SGHRS and CDR2 YFSETQ. The V and J ends lost 10 bases and 0 bases respectively, with 15 bases between them. DNA of the CDR3: TGCGCCGGGCGGCAGGGTTCTAGCACAGATACGCAGTATTTT. This translates into CAGRQGSSTDTQYF. Full variable domain (outside the CDR3, taken from reference TRBV5-1 and TRBJ2-3): KAGVTQTPRYLIKTRGQQVTLSCSPISGHRSVSWYQQTPGQGLQFLFEYFSETQRNKGNFPGRFSGRQFSNSRSEMNVSTLELGDSALYLCAGRQGSSTDTQYFGPGTRLTVL.

The V and J genes are TRBV5-6 and TRBJ1-6; 9 bases are shared with TRBD1. CDR3 length equals 15 residues. Germline V gives CDR1 SGHDT, CDR2 YYEEEE. V trimming: 4 bases; J trimming: 4 bases; junction bases outside the gene matches: 3. The CDR3 DNA sequence: TGTGCCAGCAGCCTCGGGACAGGGTATAATTCACCCCTCCACTTT. Residues: CASSLGTGYNSPLHF.

This chain uses TRBV4-1 with TRBJ1-5, with TRBD1 identical over 7 bases. Unmatched junction bases numbered 4, after V lost 4 bases and J lost 4 bases. CDR1 and CDR2 from the germline V gene are MGHRA and YSYEKL. The CDR3 is 14 residues long. The CDR3 region has the DNA TGCGCCAGCAGCCTTCAGGGGGGAAATCAGCCCCAGCATTTT. This gives the protein CASSLQGGNQPQHF.

The chain joins TRBV7-3 to TRBJ2-1, with D maybe TRBD2 (6 bases). Germline-derived CDR1 and CDR2 are SGHTA and FQGTGA. Trimming left V 5 bases short and J 7 bases short, with 18 bases between. This CDR3 comprises 15 residues. CDR3 residues: CASSPLGAGRNEQFF. The CDR3 DNA reads TGTGCCAGCAGCCCCCTCGGGGCAGGGAGGAATGAGCAGTTCTTC.

Details on this clone: At one end, the junction sequence differs from germline, possibly due to a read error. The rearrangement uses TRBV7-7 and TRBJ2-1; 7 bases match TRBD1. The CDR3 is made up of 16 amino acids. Germline CDR1 and CDR2: SSHAT and FNYEAQ (reference sequence). The CDR3 nucleotides read TGTGCTAGCAGCCAAGGACCGGGACAGATCCTTAATGAGCAGTTCTTC. Its translation is CASSQGPGQILNEQFF.

This sequence joins TRBV11-2 and TRBJ2-3, with 13 bases aligning to TRBD2. Trimming removed 5 bases from V and 0 bases from J; junction bases left unmatched: 5. CDR3 length: 17 residues. Germline V gene data show CDR1 as SGHAT and CDR2 as FQNNGV. CDR3 sequence: CASSKGLAGISTDTQYF. The CDR3 DNA sequence: TGTGCCAGCAGCAAGGGACTAGCGGGGATTAGCACAGATACGCAGTATTTT.

This chain links TRBV11-1 with TRBJ2-7; possibly TRBD2 for D (5 bases). CDR3 length equals 14 residues. Per the germline V gene, CDR1 is SGHAT and CDR2 is FQDESV (reference sequence). V was shortened by 5 bases and J by 2 bases, with 13 bases between the two germline ends. Here the CDR3 DNA reads TGTGCCAGCAGCCCAGACGGGCGGGCCTACGAGCAGTACTTC. This codes for CASSPDGRAYEQYF.

V usage is TRBV7-2 and J usage is TRBJ2-3; maybe TRBD1 (6 bases). CDR1 is SGHTA and CDR2 is FQGNSA in the germline V gene. Trimming cost V 4 bases and J 2 bases, with 13 bases left between them. The CDR3 has 15 residues. CDR3 protein: CASSSRGGYTDTQYF. CDR3 DNA: TGTGCCAGCAGCTCCAGGGGCGGATACACAGATACGCAGTATTTT.

Here the CDR3 DNA reads TGTGCCAGCAGCTCGACAGGGGATAGTCAGCCCCAGCATTTT. It encodes CASSSTGDSQPQHF. This chain links TRBV9 with TRBJ1-5; 8 bases align to TRBD1. CDR3 length: 14 amino acids. The V gene end was trimmed by 4 bases and the J gene end by 6 bases; junction bases not matched to a gene: 6. Germline V gene data show CDR1 as SGDLS and CDR2 as YYNGEE.

This clone has more than one count but fewer than ten. CDR3 protein: CASSYGGNQPQHF. CDR3 DNA sequence: TGTGCCAGTAGTTACGGGGGCAATCAGCCCCAGCATTTT. The chain links TRBV19 to TRBJ1-5, with D uncertain. This CDR3 region has 13 residues. Per germline, CDR1 LNHDA and CDR2 SQIVND (reference sequence). V dropped 5 bases and J dropped 2 bases, with 7 bases sitting between them.

The chain links TRBV18 to TRBJ1-2; possible D gene TRBD1, 5 bases. The CDR3 runs to 14 residues. Trimming cost V 4 bases and J 2 bases, with 11 bases left between them. CDR1 is KGHSH and CDR2 is LQKENI in the germline V gene. The chain's CDR3 is CASSRDRQNYGYTF. CDR3 sequence (DNA): TGTGCCAGCTCACGGGATCGACAGAACTATGGCTACACCTTC.